These 19 T cell receptor beta chains originate from one sample sequenced in a study of T cells in localized non-small cell lung cancer. Produced via immunoSEQ multiplex PCR; TCRdb's table is partial and in-frame only. The table has 75,000 to 80,000 clones, approximately 90% seen once. The sequencing used peripheral blood, collected before any cancer treatment. The source is a woman aged 35-70 years with stage I squamous cell lung carcinoma.

The chain employs TRBV11-1 and TRBJ1-3, with a tentative D call TRBD1 (6 bases). The V gene lost 5 bases and the J gene lost 0 bases, with 11 bases spanning the gap. Germline-derived CDR1 and CDR2 are SGHAT and FQDESV (reference sequence). The CDR3 has 15 amino acids. For the CDR3, the DNA is TGTGCCAGCAGCGACGACAGGAACTCTGGAAACACCATATATTTT. The encoded protein is CASSDDRNSGNTIYF.

In this sample, this clone turned up once. The chain links TRBV29-1 to TRBJ2-2; D is perhaps TRBD1 (5 bases). Germline assignment: CDR1 SQVTM and CDR2 ANQGSEA. With 4 bases removed from V and 0 bases from J, the gap between germline ends came to 9 bases. The CDR3 spans 14 residues. Written as DNA, the CDR3 is TGCAGCGTTGCCGAACAGGCGAACACCGGGGAGCTGTTTTTT. Its translation is CSVAEQANTGELFF.

This chain links TRBV25-1 with TRBJ1-2, with TRBD1 matching 10 bases. This CDR3 is built from 12 residues. Germline assignment: CDR1 MGHDK and CDR2 SYGVNS. The junction had 1 base not matched to a gene; V was cut back by 8 bases and J by 4 bases. The CDR3 is CASGQGGYGYTF. The CDR3 bases are TGTGCCAGCGGACAGGGGGGCTATGGCTACACCTTC.

This chain connects TRBV9 to TRBJ1-1; a possible D gene is TRBD1 (5 bases). Germline lookup yields CDR1 SGDLS and CDR2 YYNGEE. CDR3 length equals 15 residues. The V gene lost 1 base and the J gene lost 3 bases, with 13 bases spanning the gap. The CDR3 bases are TGTGCCAGCAGCGTATCTCGGGGGAAGCACACTGAAGCTTTCTTT. Translation gives CASSVSRGKHTEAFF.

The J gene is TRBJ2-1, the V gene TRBV4-2, with D possibly being TRBD1 (5 bases). V gave up 0 bases and J gave up 3 bases, with 6 bases separating them. Germline CDR1 LGHNA, CDR2 YNFKEQ. This CDR3 is built from 14 residues. CDR3: CASSQDRDYNEQFF. The CDR3 nucleotides are TGTGCCAGCAGCCAAGACAGGGACTACAATGAGCAGTTCTTC.

The J gene is TRBJ1-5, the V gene TRBV19; no clear D. Per germline, CDR1 LNHDA and CDR2 SQIVND (reference sequence). Deletions cut 3 bases from V and 2 bases from J, with 5 bases between. CDR3 size: 13 residues. CDR3 nucleotides: TGTGCCAGTAGTATGTCAGGCAATCAGCCCCAGCATTTT. Translated: CASSMSGNQPQHF.

This clone was counted a single time. The gene calls are TRBV19 and TRBJ1-2; no reliable D call. CDR1 and CDR2 (germline): LNHDA, SQIVND (reference sequence). V was trimmed by 3 bases and J by 4 bases, leaving 12 bases between them. The CDR3 is 14 residues long. This CDR3 reads CASSIAGELYGYTF. The CDR3 DNA reads TGTGCCAGTAGTATCGCAGGAGAACTCTATGGCTACACCTTC.

The rearrangement links TRBV6-1 to TRBJ2-5, with a weak D call TRBD2 (5 bases). Germline loops: CDR1 MNHNS, CDR2 SASEGT. The CDR3 spans 14 residues. V shed 5 bases and J shed 4 bases, with 14 bases lying between them. Written as DNA, the CDR3 is TGTGCCAGCAGTCCGAATCGGGGTGGAGAGACCCAGTACTTC. Residues: CASSPNRGGETQYF.

This chain links TRBV6-4 with TRBJ1-5, with D unresolved. The CDR3 contains 13 residues. V was trimmed by 6 bases and J by 5 bases, leaving 11 bases between them. The germline gives CDR1 MRHNA, CDR2 SNTAGT. The CDR3 DNA follows: TGTGCCAGCAGCCCCGACACTCATCAGCCCCAGCATTTT. Its protein is CASSPDTHQPQHF.

This clone appeared once. The J gene is TRBJ1-5, the V gene TRBV27; maybe TRBD1 (6 bases). Germline V gene sequence: CDR1 MNHEY, CDR2 SMNVEV (reference sequence). The CDR3 extends over 15 amino acids. V was pared by 5 bases and J by 6 bases, with 17 bases between. Written as DNA, the CDR3 is TGTGCCAGCAGTCCCGCCAGGGGCCTGGGTCAGCCCCAGCATTTT. Amino acids: CASSPARGLGQPQHF.

The chain uses TRBV5-1 and TRBJ2-7; D unresolved. Germline CDR1 is SGHRS and CDR2 is YFSETQ. Trimming shortened V by 3 bases and J by 4 bases, and 14 bases separated the two germline ends. The CDR3 consists of 14 residues. The CDR3 protein is CASSSTPTVYEQYF. For the CDR3, the DNA is TGCGCCAGCAGCTCAACTCCGACGGTTTACGAGCAGTACTTC. The whole variable domain, remainder taken from reference TRBV5-1 and TRBJ2-7, is KAGVTQTPRYLIKTRGQQVTLSCSPISGHRSVSWYQQTPGQGLQFLFEYFSETQRNKGNFPGRFSGRQFSNSRSEMNVSTLELGDSALYLCASSSTPTVYEQYFGPGTRLTVT.

This chain uses TRBV5-6 with TRBJ2-1, with D possibly being TRBD2 (6 bases). CDR3 length equals 17 residues. V shed 5 bases and J shed 0 bases, with 18 bases lying between them. Germline values: CDR1 SGHDT, CDR2 YYEEEE. CDR3 nucleotide sequence: TGTGCCAGCAGTCGAAGAGGCGGGGCCAGCTCCTACAATGAGCAGTTCTTC. Protein sequence: CASSRRGGASSYNEQFF. Filled out from reference TRBV5-6 and TRBJ2-1, the complete variable domain reads DAGVTQSPTHLIKTRGQQVTLRCSPKSGHDTVSWYQQALGQGPQFIFQYYEEEERQRGNFPDRFSGHQFPNYSSELNVNALLLGDSALYLCASSRRGGASSYNEQFFGPGTRLTVL.

The V and J genes are TRBV7-9 and TRBJ1-2, with 12 bases fitting TRBD1. CDR3 size: 15 residues. The J segment lost 7 bases and the V segment lost 3 bases, leaving 6 bases of the junction unmatched. The germline CDR1 and CDR2 sequences are SEHNR and FQNEAQ (reference sequence). The CDR3 loop reads CASSFLGQGAFGYTF. CDR3 nucleotides: TGTGCCAGCAGCTTTTTGGGACAGGGGGCTTTTGGCTACACCTTC.

The chain carries TRBV27 and TRBJ1-6; D is perhaps TRBD1 (5 bases). Trimming pared 7 bases from V and 9 bases from J, leaving 19 bases between. The CDR3 length is 15 residues. Germline CDR1 reads MNHEY; CDR2 reads SMNVEV (reference sequence). In nucleotides, the CDR3 is TGTGCCAGCAAACTCGAGGGGATGTATGGTTCACCCCTCCACTTT. It is translated as CASKLEGMYGSPLHF.

The V gene is TRBV18, the J gene TRBJ1-2; TRBD1 might be the D (6 bases). The germline V gene encodes CDR1 KGHSH and CDR2 LQKENI. This CDR3 is built from 13 residues. The ends were cut back, 2 bases at V and 7 bases at J, with 11 bases in the middle. The CDR3 bases are TGTGCCAGCTCACCAACCAGGGGCCCTGGCTACACCTTC. It encodes CASSPTRGPGYTF.

The chain joins TRBV10-3 to TRBJ2-2, with 7 nucleotides matching TRBD1. CDR1 and CDR2 (germline): ENHRY, SYGVKD. The CDR3 totals 18 residues. V lost 6 bases to trimming and J lost 0 bases; unmatched junction nucleotides: 13. Here the CDR3 reads CAIRQRITGTANTGELFF. The CDR3 nucleotides are TGTGCCATCAGACAACGAATCACCGGGACAGCGAACACCGGGGAGCTGTTTTTT.

The chain recombines TRBV6-4 with TRBJ1-5; 7 bases map to TRBD1. The length of the CDR3 is 13 residues. Trimming removed 5 bases from V and 5 bases from J; junction bases left unmatched: 3. Germline lookup yields CDR1 MRHNA and CDR2 SNTAGT. CDR3: CASSSTGYQPQHF. The CDR3 bases are TGTGCCAGCAGTTCGACAGGGTATCAGCCCCAGCATTTT.

This chain links TRBV19 with TRBJ1-5; a weak D match, TRBD1 (6 bases). CDR1 is LNHDA and CDR2 is SQIVND in the germline V gene (reference sequence). This CDR3 has 15 amino acids. Trimming shortened V by 5 bases and J by 6 bases, and 17 bases separated the two germline ends. This chain's CDR3 is CASSASTGYVQPQHF. DNA for the CDR3: TGTGCCAGTAGTGCCAGCACAGGGTATGTTCAGCCCCAGCATTTT.

The chain couples TRBV6-5 to TRBJ1-5, with D perhaps matching TRBD1 (6 bases). With 6 bases removed from V and 5 bases from J, the gap between germline ends came to 11 bases. The CDR3 runs to 13 residues. The germline V gene has CDR1 MNHEY and CDR2 SVGAGI. CDR3 DNA sequence: TGTGCCAGCAGACCCAGGGGTGATCAGCCCCAGCATTTT. It codes for CASRPRGDQPQHF.